A single sample gave rise to the 8 T cell receptor beta chains below, sequenced in a study of blood T cells in healthy people across ages. Then a second PCR, running about 7 to 11 cycles, was carried out with a sample-barcoded 5' primer and a J-beta primer mix. TCRdb recomputed calls from the 5' RACE reads with MiXCR, one row per CDR3 protein. The sample consists of fewer than 2,000,000 distinct CDR3 sequences, about two fifths of them appearing once. The sample comprised blood. Source of these receptors: a human donor in good health.

The CDR3 sequence is CASSYSGGRTGSYEQFF. CDR3 coding DNA: TGTGCCAGCAGTTACTCGGGGGGCAGGACAGGCTCCTACGAGCAGTTCTTC. The chain employs TRBV6-5 and TRBJ2-1; D perhaps matches TRBD1 (7 bases). The CDR3 has 17 amino acids. Trimming pared 0 bases from V and 10 bases from J, leaving 22 bases between. The V gene's germline CDR1 is MNHEY and CDR2 SVGAGI.

The count of this clonotype is one. V gene TRBV7-3 combines with J gene TRBJ2-3, with D unresolved. This CDR3 comprises 14 residues. CDR1 SGHTA and CDR2 FQGTGA come from the germline V gene. The V end was cut by 5 bases, the J end by 4 bases, with 13 bases between. CDR3 in amino acids: CASSPRWMADTQYF. CDR3 sequence (DNA): TGTGCCAGCAGCCCGCGTTGGATGGCAGATACGCAGTATTTT.

There are a few counts of this clonotype. The chain combines TRBV5-1 with TRBJ2-2, with a tentative D call TRBD1 (5 bases). The germline V gene has CDR1 SGHRS and CDR2 YFSETQ. Trimming took off 4 bases at V and 0 bases at J, with 10 bases between the two ends. The CDR3 extends over 15 amino acids. The CDR3, as DNA: TGCGCCAGCAGCCTCCTAGGGGCGAACACCGGGGAGCTGTTTTTT. Its translation is CASSLLGANTGELFF.

The chain is built from TRBV4-3 and TRBJ2-4; 7 nucleotides line up with TRBD1. TRBJ2-5 matches the DNA end more closely, so the J call is doubtful. CDR1 is LGHNA, CDR2 YSLEER, per germline. The CDR3 is 13 residues long. This CDR3 reads CASSHGQVETQYF. DNA for the CDR3: TGCGCCAGCAGCCATGGACAGGTCGAGACCCAGTACTTC.

The V gene is TRBV10-3, the J gene TRBJ2-5; TRBD2 matches at 7 bases. The CDR3 totals 11 residues. The V segment lost 9 bases and the J segment 11 bases; nucleotides outside the gene matches: 9. Germline V gene sequence: CDR1 ENHRY, CDR2 SYGVKD. CDR3 protein: CAIGGGTWQYF. As DNA, the CDR3 is TGTGCCATTGGCGGGGGTACGTGGCAGTACTTC.

The chain joins TRBV7-8 to TRBJ2-7, with TRBD1 as a possible D gene (6 bases). The closer fit of TRBJ2-5 to the DNA end suggests the J call may be wrong. CDR1 and CDR2 from the germline V gene are SGHVS and FQNEAQ. The CDR3 has 15 residues. The CDR3 coding sequence is TGTGCCAGCAGCTTAGTTCCCACAGGGTATGTGACCCAGTACTTC. It is translated as CASSLVPTGYVTQYF.

The chain has TRBV5-1 and TRBJ2-5; D remains unclear. The CDR3 covers 14 residues. Germline values: CDR1 SGHRS, CDR2 YFSETQ. Deletions cut 3 bases from V and 4 bases from J, with 13 bases between. DNA of the CDR3: TGCGCCAGCAGCTCAGGAGTACTGTCAGAGACCCAGTACTTC. Encoded protein: CASSSGVLSETQYF. Filled out from reference TRBV5-1 and TRBJ2-5, the complete variable domain reads KAGVTQTPRYLIKTRGQQVTLSCSPISGHRSVSWYQQTPGQGLQFLFEYFSETQRNKGNFPGRFSGRQFSNSRSEMNVSTLELGDSALYLCASSSGVLSETQYFGPGTRLLVL.

This clonotype was picked up a small number of times. J is TRBJ2-1 and V is TRBV2; D call uncertain. V shed 5 bases and J shed 0 bases, with 11 bases lying between them. CDR1 SNHLY and CDR2 FYNNEI come from the germline V gene. The CDR3 covers 15 residues. The CDR3 sequence: CASSSLRSSYNEQFF. CDR3 sequence (DNA): TGTGCCAGCAGTTCCTTACGGAGCTCCTACAATGAGCAGTTCTTC.